This entry describes one TCR beta chain. Only in-frame clones appear in the TCRdb table, and some are missing; sequencing was by immunoSEQ multiplex PCR. Of about 2 million clones listed, 85% to 95% are singletons. Investigators divided CD4+ cells into CD45RA+ naive and CD45RA-negative memory subsets. The germline V and J ends were trimmed by 2 bases and 8 bases, with 10 bases remaining between them. This CDR3 region has 12 residues. Germline CDR1 is SGHRS and CDR2 is YFSETQ. This sample is part of a study of shared clonotypes between healthy human individuals. This TCR was sampled from a man aged 18 to 29 in good health. Sequencing input: naive CD4+ T cells sorted from blood. The subset was: CD45RA+ positively selected. The gene calls are TRBV5-1 and TRBJ1-2, with unresolved D. This CDR3 reads CASSFGGEGYTF. The CDR3 coding sequence is TGCGCCAGCAGCTTCGGCGGGGAGGGCTACACCTTC.